These 11 T cell receptor beta chains came from one sample sequenced in a study of T-cell reconstitution after alpha-beta-depleted transplantation in children. Unique molecular identifiers were incorporated when the TCRbeta library was constructed. TCRdb independently ran MiXCR on the PCR reads; one entry per CDR3 protein. Here the sample spans fewer than 350,000 distinct CDR3 sequences, around 10% being singletons. The source was PBMCs, collected before TCRalphabeta/CD19-depleted stem cell transplant. The source is a boy in the first two years of life with acute myeloid leukemia, due to receive a stem cell transplant.

At least ten counts were recorded for this clonotype. This chain uses TRBV15 with TRBJ2-1; D uncertain. V shed 4 bases and J shed 8 bases, with 9 bases lying between them. Looked up from germline, CDR1 is LNHNV and CDR2 is YYDKDF (reference sequence). The CDR3 totals 12 residues. CDR3 sequence: CATSIGGHEQFF. Written as DNA, the CDR3 is TGTGCCACCAGCATTGGTGGGCATGAGCAGTTCTTC.

This clonotype showed up many times. The CDR3 nucleotides read TGTGCCATCAGTGACTACCTCGATGGTGAAAAACTGTTTTTT. Its protein is CAISDYLDGEKLFF. The genes are TRBV10-3 and TRBJ1-4; the D is unclear. The CDR3 length is 14 residues. From germline, CDR1 is ENHRY and CDR2 SYGVKD. V was pared by 3 bases and J by 7 bases, with 12 bases between.

This clonotype was picked up many times. This chain connects TRBV7-2 to TRBJ1-3; tentative D call: TRBD1 (5 bases). Germline V gives CDR1 SGHTA, CDR2 FQGNSA. CDR3 length: 17 residues. Trimming pared 3 bases from V and 0 bases from J, leaving 15 bases between. CDR3 nucleotide sequence: TGTGCCAGCAGCTTCTACCCCGGGACGAGCTCTGGAAACACCATATATTTT. This gives the protein CASSFYPGTSSGNTIYF.

To note about this clonotype: One base away lies a much larger clone, so this may be a sequencing read error. The chain joins TRBV12-3 or TRBV12-4 to TRBJ2-1; D is unresolved. V shed 2 bases and J shed 5 bases, with 4 bases lying between them. The CDR3 is 12 residues long. CDR3 nucleotide sequence: TGTGCCAGCAGTTTACAGGACAATGAGCAGTTCTTC. Translated, it gives CASSLQDNEQFF.

The chain has TRBV30 and TRBJ1-5; weak D call: TRBD1 (5 bases). Germline loops: CDR1 GTSNPN, CDR2 SVGIG (reference sequence). V lost 5 bases and J 4 bases, leaving 12 bases between the germline ends. The CDR3 runs 13 residues. CDR3 amino acids: CAWGRDPNQPQHF. The DNA for the CDR3 is TGTGCCTGGGGCAGGGACCCAAATCAGCCCCAGCATTTT.

To note about this clonotype: With a much larger clone just one base away, this may be a read error. No conserved phenylalanine or tryptophan is present at the end of the CDR3, so a read error is the likely explanation. This chain joins TRBV6-1 and TRBJ2-7; the D is unclear. The CDR3 consists of 13 residues. Germline CDR1 MNHNS, CDR2 SASEGT. V lost 5 bases to trimming and J lost 6 bases, with 14 bases between them. CDR3 nucleotide sequence: TGTGCCAGCAGTCCGGACGCCGTTGGCGAGCAGTACCTC. Encoded protein: CASSPDAVGEQYL.

A note on this clonotype: A single base separates this from a much larger clone, so it may be a read error. The chain is built from TRBV9 and TRBJ2-1; D not resolved. Germline V gives CDR1 SGDLS, CDR2 YYNGEE. The CDR3 extends over 15 amino acids. CDR3 region: CASSVAWFRNNERFF. The CDR3 nucleotides are TGTGCCAGCAGCGTAGCCTGGTTCAGGAATAATGAGCGGTTCTTC. Full variable domain (missing parts from reference TRBV9 and TRBJ2-1): DSGVTQTPKHLITATGQRVTLRCSPRSGDLSVYWYQQSLDQGLQFLIQYYNGEERAKGNILERFSAQQFPDLHSELNLSSLELGDSALYFCASSVAWFRNNERFFGPGTRLTVL.

The DNA of the CDR3 is TGTGCTAGTGGTTGGACCGGGACTAGAAGCTCCTACGAGCAGTACTTC. It translates to CASGWTGTRSSYEQYF. The chain joins TRBV12-5 to TRBJ2-7; 8 bases are a match to TRBD2. CDR1 and CDR2 from the germline V gene are LGHNT and FRNRAP. This CDR3 has 16 amino acids. The ends lost 4 bases at V and 0 bases at J; junction bases unmatched: 8. Complete variable domain (other parts from reference TRBV12-5 and TRBJ2-7): DARVTQTPRHKVTEMGQEVTMRCQPILGHNTVFWYRQTMMQGLELLAYFRNRAPLDDSGMPKDRFSAEMPDATLATLKIQPSEPRDSAVYFCASGWTGTRSSYEQYFGPGTRLTVT.

This clonotype was observed at least ten times. The chain recombines TRBV27 with TRBJ2-1; 8 nucleotides match TRBD2. CDR1 MNHEY and CDR2 SMNVEV come from the germline V gene (reference sequence). The CDR3 totals 15 residues. Trimming cost V 4 bases and J 5 bases; bases outside gene matches: 7. In DNA form, the CDR3 reads TGTGCCAGCAGTTCGATTGCGGGAGGTAACAATGAGCAGTTCTTC. Translating gives CASSSIAGGNNEQFF.

This clonotype has a handful of counts. The CDR3 nucleotides read TGTGCCAGCAGCTTAAAGGGTTCCGGGGAGCTGTTTTTT. Translation gives CASSLKGSGELFF. The rearrangement links TRBV7-9 to TRBJ2-2, with unresolved D. V was cut by 2 bases and J by 6 bases, with 7 bases left in between. Germline loops: CDR1 SEHNR, CDR2 FQNEAQ (reference sequence). The CDR3 length is 13 residues. The entire variable domain, with the rest obtained from reference TRBV7-9 and TRBJ2-2, is as follows: DTGVSQNPRHKITKRGQNVTFRCDPISEHNRLYWYRQTLGQGPEFLTYFQNEAQLEKSRLLSDRFSAERPKGSFSTLEIQRTEQGDSAMYLCASSLKGSGELFFGEGSRLTVL.

This clonotype appeared a single time. The chain is built from TRBV18 and TRBJ2-1, with D uncertain. Germline V gene lookup returns CDR1 KGHSH and CDR2 LQKENI. Trimming took 5 bases from V and 5 from J, leaving 7 bases between them. This CDR3 is 12 amino acids long. The CDR3: CASSINDNEQFF. The CDR3 DNA sequence: TGTGCCAGCTCAATCAATGACAATGAGCAGTTCTTC.